A selection of T cell receptor beta chains follows, all from one sample in a study of OX40 agonist ivuxolimab in advanced cancers. The repertoire was sequenced with immunoSEQ multiplex PCR; TCRdb's copy has only in-frame clones and lacks some. Of 70,000 to 95,000 clones in the sample, roughly 92% were seen once. This specimen consisted of CD4+ or CD8+ T cells sorted from blood, obtained in a trial of the OX40 agonist ivuxolimab. The receptors were sampled from an adult with an advanced solid tumor such as melanoma, head and neck, liver or kidney cancer. The conserved cysteine and the conserved F or W are not part of the CDR3 here. Clone size is shown for a subset of rows, as once, few, many or a class of expanded clone.

CDR3aa,j_gene,v_gene,abundance
ASSSPGQGANEQF,TRBJ2-1,TRBV19,once
ASSRRQDPPGNTIY,TRBJ1-3,TRBV19,-
ASSFGLAGGGEQF,TRBJ2-1,TRBV28,-
ASSSTLAEAF,TRBJ1-1,TRBV6-5,once
ATSRESRIQETQY,TRBJ2-5,TRBV15,-
ASSQDPRQGYEQY,TRBJ2-7,TRBV4-3,-
ASSKTAEAF,TRBJ1-1,TRBV2,-
ASSLPGQETQY,TRBJ2-5,TRBV28,-
ASSPTGETQY,TRBJ2-5,TRBV18,-
ASSPLGATNEKLF,TRBJ1-4,TRBV9,-
ASSDGLAVPYEQY,TRBJ2-7,TRBV19,once
ASSQQGIGYGYT,TRBJ1-2,TRBV18,-
ASRSRDREGTQY,TRBJ2-5,TRBV19,-
ASSYLSEQY,TRBJ2-7,TRBV5-8,-
ASKAYNEQF,TRBJ2-1,TRBV6-6,-
ASSLDGGNTEAF,TRBJ1-1,TRBV5-1,-
ASRATGRNTGELF,TRBJ2-2,TRBV27,-
ASSQGTASTDTQY,TRBJ2-3,TRBV4-1,-
ASSSRQRDPYEQY,TRBJ2-7,TRBV27,-
ASSWAIAGTNEKLF,TRBJ1-4,TRBV5-1,-
ASRRRGVPYEQY,TRBJ2-7,TRBV6-5,once
ASSPPGLASNTGELF,TRBJ2-2,TRBV18,-
ATGTGGLYGYT,TRBJ1-2,TRBV10-3,-
ASTEVGWNTEAF,TRBJ1-1,TRBV2,-
AGTGADAF,TRBJ1-1,TRBV5-1,few
ASSLLPGTIYEQY,TRBJ2-7,TRBV7-2,-
ASSSHTLGGQETQY,TRBJ2-5,TRBV5-5,-
ASSPGLAVYEQY,TRBJ2-7,TRBV11-3,-
ASSQDTGAYYGYT,TRBJ1-2,TRBV4-2,-
ASSLAPAGASQQY,TRBJ2-7,TRBV11-3,-
ASSPIGGSYNEQF,TRBJ2-1,TRBV5-1,-